This record concerns one T cell receptor beta chain sequence. The data originate from a study of blood T cell repertoires in COVID-19. Study-level background: Italy, Spain and the United States were the sources of the convalescent and acute COVID-19 samples. PBMCs, B-cell-depleted T cells, or T cells were the source of the cDNA or gDNA that made up the material.

Source study methods: Counts of nucleated cells, estimated from reference gene primer amplification, were obtained. Data came from immunoSEQ multiplex PCR; TCRdb stores just in-frame clones and leaves some out. The D gene and trimming were derived from the DNA, and the V and J assignments and clone size from that table. Counted here are some 90,000 clones, just over 90% occurring once; the ten biggest clones make up 3% to 4.5%. The germline V and J ends were trimmed by 5 bases and 2 bases, with 13 bases remaining between them. CDR1 is MRHNA, CDR2 SNTAGT, per germline. The CDR3 runs to 16 residues. Sequences were obtained from peripheral blood. This chain joins TRBV6-4 and TRBJ2-6; D is perhaps TRBD1 (5 bases). This TCR derives from a woman aged 50 to 60 in a cohort sampled during active COVID-19. The CDR3 region is CASSPQDSPGANVLTF. CDR3 coding DNA: TGTGCCAGCAGTCCACAAGACAGCCCTGGGGCCAACGTCCTGACTTTC.